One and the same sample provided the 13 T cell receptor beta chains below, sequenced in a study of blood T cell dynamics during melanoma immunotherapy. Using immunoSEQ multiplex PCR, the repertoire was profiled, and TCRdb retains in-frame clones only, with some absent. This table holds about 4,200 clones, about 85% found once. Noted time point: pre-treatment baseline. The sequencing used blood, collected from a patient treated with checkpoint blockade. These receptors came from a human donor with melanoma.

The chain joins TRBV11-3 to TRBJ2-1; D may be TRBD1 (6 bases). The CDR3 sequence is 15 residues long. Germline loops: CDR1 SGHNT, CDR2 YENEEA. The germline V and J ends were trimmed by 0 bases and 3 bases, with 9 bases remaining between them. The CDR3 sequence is CASSLDRGNYNEQFF. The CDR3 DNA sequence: TGTGCCAGCAGCTTAGATAGGGGGAACTACAATGAGCAGTTCTTC.

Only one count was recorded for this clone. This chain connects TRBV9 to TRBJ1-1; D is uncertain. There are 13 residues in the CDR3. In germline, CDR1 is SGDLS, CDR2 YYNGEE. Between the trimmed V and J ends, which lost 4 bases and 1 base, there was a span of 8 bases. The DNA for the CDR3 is TGTGCCAGCAGCTCCTCCAGGAACACTGAAGCTTTCTTT. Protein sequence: CASSSSRNTEAFF.

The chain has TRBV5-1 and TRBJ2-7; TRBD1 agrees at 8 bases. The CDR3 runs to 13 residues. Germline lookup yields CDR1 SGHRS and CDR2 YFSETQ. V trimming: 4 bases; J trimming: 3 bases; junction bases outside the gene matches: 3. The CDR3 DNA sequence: TGCGCCAGCAGCCGTGGACAGGGCTACGAGCAGTACTTC. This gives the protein CASSRGQGYEQYF.

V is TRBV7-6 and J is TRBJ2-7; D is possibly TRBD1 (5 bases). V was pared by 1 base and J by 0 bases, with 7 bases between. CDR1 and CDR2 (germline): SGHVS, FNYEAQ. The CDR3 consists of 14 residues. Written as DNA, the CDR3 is TGTGCCAGCAGCTTAGGACAGCACTCCTACGAGCAGTACTTC. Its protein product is CASSLGQHSYEQYF.

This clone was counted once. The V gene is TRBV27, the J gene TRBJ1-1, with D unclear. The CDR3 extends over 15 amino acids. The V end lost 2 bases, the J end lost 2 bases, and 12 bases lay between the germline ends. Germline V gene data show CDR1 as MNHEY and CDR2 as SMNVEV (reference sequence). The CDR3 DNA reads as TGTGCCAGCAGTTTAAGTAGAAGGGCTAACACTGAAGCTTTCTTT. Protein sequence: CASSLSRRANTEAFF.

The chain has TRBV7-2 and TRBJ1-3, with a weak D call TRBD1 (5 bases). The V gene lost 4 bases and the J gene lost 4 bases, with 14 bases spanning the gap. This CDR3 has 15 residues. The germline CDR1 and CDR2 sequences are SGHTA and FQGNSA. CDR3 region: CASSSVGGSGNTIYF. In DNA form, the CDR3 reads TGTGCCAGCAGCTCCGTCGGGGGAAGCGGAAACACCATATATTTT. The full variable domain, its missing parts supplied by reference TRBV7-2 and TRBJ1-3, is GAGVSQSPSNKVTEKGKDVELRCDPISGHTALYWYRQSLGQGLEFLIYFQGNSAPDKSGLPSDRFSAERTGGSVSTLTIQRTQQEDSAVYLCASSSVGGSGNTIYFGEGSWLTVV.

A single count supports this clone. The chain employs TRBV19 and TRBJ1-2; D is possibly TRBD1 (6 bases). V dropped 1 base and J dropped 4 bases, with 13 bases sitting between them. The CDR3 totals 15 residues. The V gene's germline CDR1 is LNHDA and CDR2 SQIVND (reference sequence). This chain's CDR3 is CASSIGSGVRYGYTF. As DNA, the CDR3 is TGTGCCAGTAGTATAGGGTCAGGGGTACGCTATGGCTACACCTTC.

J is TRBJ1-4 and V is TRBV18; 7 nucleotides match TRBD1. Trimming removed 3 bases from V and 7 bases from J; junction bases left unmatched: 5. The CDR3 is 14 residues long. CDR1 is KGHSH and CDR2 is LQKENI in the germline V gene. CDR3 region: CASSPLDRAEKLFF. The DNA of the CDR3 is TGTGCCAGCTCACCTCTTGACAGGGCTGAAAAACTGTTTTTT.

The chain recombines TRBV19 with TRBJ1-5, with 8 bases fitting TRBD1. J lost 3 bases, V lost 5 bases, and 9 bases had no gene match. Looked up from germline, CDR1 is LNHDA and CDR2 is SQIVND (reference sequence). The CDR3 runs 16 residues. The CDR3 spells CASSALTGGFNQPQHF. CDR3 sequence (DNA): TGTGCCAGTAGTGCCCTTACAGGGGGTTTCAATCAGCCCCAGCATTTT. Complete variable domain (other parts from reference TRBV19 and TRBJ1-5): DGGITQSPKYLFRKEGQNVTLSCEQNLNHDAMYWYRQDPGQGLRLIYYSQIVNDFQKGDIAEGYSVSREKKESFPLTVTSAQKNPTAFYLCASSALTGGFNQPQHFGDGTRLSIL.

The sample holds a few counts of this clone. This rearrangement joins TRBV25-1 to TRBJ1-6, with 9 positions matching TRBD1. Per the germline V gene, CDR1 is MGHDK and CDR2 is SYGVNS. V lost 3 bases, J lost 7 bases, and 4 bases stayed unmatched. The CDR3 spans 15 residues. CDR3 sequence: CASSDRDRDNSPLHF. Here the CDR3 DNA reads TGTGCCAGCAGTGATCGGGACAGGGACAATTCACCCCTCCACTTT.

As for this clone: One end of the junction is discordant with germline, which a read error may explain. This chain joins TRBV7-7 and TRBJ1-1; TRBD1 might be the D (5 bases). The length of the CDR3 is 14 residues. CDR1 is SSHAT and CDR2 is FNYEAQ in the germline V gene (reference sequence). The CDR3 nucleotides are TGTGCTAGCAGCTTAACGGGAAAAGGGGCTGAAGCTTTCTTT. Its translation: CASSLTGKGAEAFF.

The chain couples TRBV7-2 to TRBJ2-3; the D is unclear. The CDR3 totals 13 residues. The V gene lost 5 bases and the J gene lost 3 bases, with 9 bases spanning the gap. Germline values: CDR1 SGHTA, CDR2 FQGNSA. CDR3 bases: TGTGCCAGCAGCCGACAAGCTACAGATACGCAGTATTTT. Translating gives CASSRQATDTQYF.

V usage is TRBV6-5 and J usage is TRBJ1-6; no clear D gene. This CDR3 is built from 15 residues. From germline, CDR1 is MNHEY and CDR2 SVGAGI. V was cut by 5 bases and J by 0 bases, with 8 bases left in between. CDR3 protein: CASSPQSSYNSPLHF. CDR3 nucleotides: TGTGCCAGCAGTCCTCAGAGCTCCTATAATTCACCCCTCCACTTT.